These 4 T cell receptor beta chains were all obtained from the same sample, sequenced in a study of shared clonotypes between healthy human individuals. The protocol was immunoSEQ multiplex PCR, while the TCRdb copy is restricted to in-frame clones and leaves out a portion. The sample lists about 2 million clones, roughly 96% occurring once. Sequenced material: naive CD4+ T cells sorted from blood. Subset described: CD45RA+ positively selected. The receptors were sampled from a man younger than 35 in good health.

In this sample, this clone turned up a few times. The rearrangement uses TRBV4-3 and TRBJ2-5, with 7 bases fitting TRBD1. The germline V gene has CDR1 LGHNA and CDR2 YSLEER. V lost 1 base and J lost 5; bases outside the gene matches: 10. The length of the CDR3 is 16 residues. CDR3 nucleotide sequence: TGCGCCAGCAGCCAAGGAGGGGGCCAGTCTGGGGAGACCCAGTACTTC. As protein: CASSQGGGQSGETQYF.

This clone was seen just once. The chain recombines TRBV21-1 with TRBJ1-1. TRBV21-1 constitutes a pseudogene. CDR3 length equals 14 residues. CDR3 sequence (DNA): TGTGCCAGCAGCAAAGTGGGGGAGAACACTGAAGCTTTCTTT. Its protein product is CASSKVGENTEAFF.

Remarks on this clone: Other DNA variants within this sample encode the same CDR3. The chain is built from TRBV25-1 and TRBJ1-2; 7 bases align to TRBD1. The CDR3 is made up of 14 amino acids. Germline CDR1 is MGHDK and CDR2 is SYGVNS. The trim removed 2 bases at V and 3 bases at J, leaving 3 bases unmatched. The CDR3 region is CASSERGQYYGYTF. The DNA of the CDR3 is TGTGCCAGCAGTGAAAGGGGGCAATACTATGGCTACACCTTC.

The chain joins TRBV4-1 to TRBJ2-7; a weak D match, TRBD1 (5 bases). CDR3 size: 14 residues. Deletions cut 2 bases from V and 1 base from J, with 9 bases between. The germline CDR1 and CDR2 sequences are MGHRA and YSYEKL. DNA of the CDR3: TGCGCCAGCAGCCAACAGGGTTCGTCCTACGAGCAGTACTTC. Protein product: CASSQQGSSYEQYF.